This T cell receptor beta chain was documented in a study of cytomegalovirus exposure and HLA in healthy donors. Study-level points and caveats: In an earlier analysis, in some 600 donors, most V segments appeared productive either ~90% or ~30% of the time. Analyses of presence/absence relied on an assumption of roughly uniform sequencing depth across donors.

In the PCR, 60 Vbeta and 13 Jbeta primers were used. The method was immunoSEQ multiplex PCR; TCRdb's version includes in-frame clones alone and lacks a portion of them. The sample holds around 130,000 clones; roughly 78% are singletons and the top ten take about 5.3%. Losses at the gene ends were 7 bases for V and 4 bases for J; bases not matched to a gene: 2. CDR3 length equals 12 residues. CDR1 SQVTM and CDR2 ANQGSEA come from the germline V gene. As regards this clone: What it binds is unknown.

Participants comprised healthy donors of bone marrow. Though nominally healthy at sampling, donors likely had unrecorded immune exposures. The material sequenced was PBMCs. V gene TRBV29-1 combines with J gene TRBJ1-4; 8 bases fit TRBD1. The receptor's source is a man aged 25-45 years in good health and CMV-seronegative. The CDR3 bases are TGCAGCGCTGGACAGGGTAATGAAAAACTGTTTTTT. Translating it yields CSAGQGNEKLFF.